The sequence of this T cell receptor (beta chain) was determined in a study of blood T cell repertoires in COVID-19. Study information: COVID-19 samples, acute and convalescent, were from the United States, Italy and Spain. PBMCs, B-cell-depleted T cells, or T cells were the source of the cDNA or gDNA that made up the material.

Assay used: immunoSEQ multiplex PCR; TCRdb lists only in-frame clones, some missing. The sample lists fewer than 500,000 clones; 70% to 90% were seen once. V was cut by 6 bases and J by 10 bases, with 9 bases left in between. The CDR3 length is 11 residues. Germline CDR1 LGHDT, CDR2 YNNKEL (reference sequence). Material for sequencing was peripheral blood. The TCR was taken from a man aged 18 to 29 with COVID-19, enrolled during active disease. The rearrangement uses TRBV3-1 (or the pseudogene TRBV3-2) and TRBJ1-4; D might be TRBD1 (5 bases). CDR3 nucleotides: TGTGCCAGCAGTCGCAGGGCAAAACTGTTTTTT. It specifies CASSRRAKLFF.